This T cell receptor (beta chain) was retrieved from a study of shared clonotypes between healthy human individuals. Background on the study: Per-donor plates numbered three CD4 naive, three CD4 memory, two CD8 naive and one CD8 memory.

Trimming shortened V by 1 base and J by 4 bases, and 7 bases separated the two germline ends. The CDR3 loop spans 13 amino acids. Germline V gene lookup returns CDR1 SGHDN and CDR2 FVKESK. Libraries were prepared by immunoSEQ multiplex PCR; TCRdb keeps only in-frame clonotypes and omits some of them. This sample carries over a million clones, 95% to 97% of them seen once, and the ten largest clones take roughly 1.1%. The TCR originated in a man between 25 and 39 years old in good health. Sequenced input: naive CD4+ T cells sorted from blood. Described subset: CD45RA+ positively selected. The V and J genes are TRBV14 and TRBJ1-2; D gene unclear. The CDR3: CASSQGPFYGYTF. CDR3 coding DNA: TGTGCCAGCAGCCAAGGGCCTTTCTATGGCTACACCTTC.